The 13 T cell receptor beta chains below come from one sample, sequenced in a study of CD8+CD57+ T cells in acquired aplastic anemia. The use of genomic DNA as template underpinned the TCR beta VDJ and CDR3 profiling. TCRdb ran MiXCR on the reads and lists one entry per CDR3 protein. The table records 400,000 to 450,000 distinct CDR3 sequences, about two thirds of them present only once. The sample taken for sequencing was sorted CD4+, CD8+, or CD8+CD57+ T cells (not recorded which) from PBMCs. These receptor sequences come from a human donor in good health, serving as a control.

This chain joins TRBV24-1 and TRBJ2-7; 8 bases agree with TRBD1. Germline lookup yields CDR1 KGHDR and CDR2 SFDVKD. The CDR3 length is 14 residues. The J segment lost 5 bases and the V segment lost 5 bases, leaving 7 bases of the junction unmatched. DNA for the CDR3: TGTGCCACCAGTGGCCGGACAGGGCGGAACGAGCAGTACTTC. Translated, it gives CATSGRTGRNEQYF.

This clonotype appeared many times. The chain uses TRBV5-5 and TRBJ1-2; 9 bases map to TRBD1. The CDR3 is 15 amino acids. The junction had 9 bases not matched to a gene; V was cut back by 3 bases and J by 6 bases. Germline V CDR1 and CDR2: SGHKS, YYEKEE (reference sequence). This CDR3 is CASSYMGQGIDGYTF. The CDR3 DNA follows: TGTGCCAGCAGCTATATGGGACAGGGTATTGATGGCTACACCTTC. Variable domain in full (rest from reference TRBV5-5 and TRBJ1-2): DAGVTQSPTHLIKTRGQQVTLRCSPISGHKSVSWYQQVLGQGPQFIFQYYEKEERGRGNFPDRFSARQFPNYSSELNVNALLLGDSALYLCASSYMGQGIDGYTFGSGTRLTVV.

This clonotype was recorded at least ten times. The V call is TRBV2, the J call TRBJ1-5; 7 bases align to TRBD1. The CDR3 spans 15 residues. The V gene end was trimmed by 7 bases and the J gene end by 3 bases; junction bases not matched to a gene: 9. CDR1 SNHLY and CDR2 FYNNEI come from the germline V gene. CDR3 coding DNA: TGTGCCAGCAAAGGTGGGGACAGCCTCAATCAGCCCCAGCATTTT. Protein sequence: CASKGGDSLNQPQHF.

The rearrangement joins TRBV28 to TRBJ2-1, with 13 bases aligning to TRBD2. This CDR3 is 15 amino acids long. CDR1 and CDR2 from the germline V gene are MDHEN and SYDVKM. The V segment lost 5 bases and the J segment 6 bases; nucleotides outside the gene matches: 4. CDR3 residues: CASSDTSGGVNEQFF. The DNA for the CDR3 is TGTGCCAGCAGTGATACTAGCGGGGGGGTCAATGAGCAGTTCTTC. Looking up the rest from reference TRBV28 and TRBJ2-1 gives the full variable domain: DVKVTQSSRYLVKRTGEKVFLECVQDMDHENMFWYRQDPGLGLRLIYFSYDVKMKEKGDIPEGYSVSREKKERFSLILESASTNQTSMYLCASSDTSGGVNEQFFGPGTRLTVL.

This chain connects TRBV10-3 to TRBJ1-2; 8 bases are a match to TRBD1. V was pared by 6 bases and J by 5 bases, with 20 bases of the junction left unmatched. CDR1 and CDR2 (germline): ENHRY, SYGVKD. The CDR3 length is 18 residues. The CDR3, as DNA: TGTGCCATCAGCGACAGGATGGCAGGGGGCTCCGACCCTTATGGCTACACCTTC. Amino acids: CAISDRMAGGSDPYGYTF.

The chain combines TRBV5-1 with TRBJ1-6; D might be TRBD1 (5 bases). V lost 4 bases and J 8 bases, leaving 16 bases between the germline ends. The CDR3 length is 15 residues. Per germline, CDR1 SGHRS and CDR2 YFSETQ. CDR3 amino acids: CASSPDETGDSPLHF. CDR3 bases: TGCGCCAGCAGCCCCGACGAGACGGGGGATTCACCCCTCCACTTT.

Of note for this clonotype: The junction differs from germline at one of its ends, possibly a read error. The chain couples TRBV2 to TRBJ2-5, with 8 bases lining up with TRBD2. This CDR3 contains 17 residues. Per germline, CDR1 SNHLY and CDR2 FYNNEI. CDR3 nucleotide sequence: TGTGCCAGCAGCGTTATTAGCGGGACGGGGGTCGCCGGGCCAGAGTCCTTC. This gives the protein CASSVISGTGVAGPESF.

V gene TRBV6-2 or TRBV6-3 combines with J gene TRBJ2-3; D is possibly TRBD2 (5 bases). This CDR3 has 14 amino acids. In germline, CDR1 is MNHEY, CDR2 SVGEGT. The V gene lost 5 bases and the J gene lost 11 bases, with 20 bases spanning the gap. The CDR3 protein is CASSVNPGSNEQYF. The CDR3 DNA reads as TGTGCCAGCAGTGTAAACCCGGGGAGCAATGAGCAGTATTTT.

This clonotype appeared many times. The rearrangement uses TRBV10-3 and TRBJ1-2, with no clear D. Germline-derived CDR1 and CDR2 are ENHRY and SYGVKD. The CDR3 consists of 11 residues. V was trimmed by 3 bases and J by 8 bases, leaving 7 bases between them. The CDR3 DNA sequence: TGTGCCATCAGTGATGGGGAGGGCTACACCTTC. The encoded protein is CAISDGEGYTF.

Concerning this clonotype itself: A much bigger clone sits one base away, suggesting this may be a read error. This sequence joins TRBV6-4 and TRBJ1-4, with D possibly matching TRBD1 (6 bases). This CDR3 has 16 residues. The V and J ends lost 6 bases and 4 bases respectively, with 18 bases between them. Germline V gene lookup returns CDR1 MRHNA and CDR2 SNTAGT. The CDR3 coding sequence is TGTGCCAGCAGGGACAGAAAGAGGGAAAATAATGAAAAACTGTTTTTT. Amino acids: CASRDRKRENNEKLFF.

As concerns this clonotype: A much larger clone differs from this one at a single base, so this may be a read error. The chain links TRBV30 to TRBJ1-1; D remains unclear. V lost 5 bases and J 0 bases, leaving 7 bases between the germline ends. The CDR3 has 12 amino acids. Germline loops: CDR1 GTSNPN, CDR2 SVGIG (reference sequence). Here the CDR3 DNA reads TGTGCCTGGGGTGACATGAACACTGAAGCTTTCTTT. Protein product: CAWGDMNTEAFF.

Worth noting for this clonotype: One end of the junction does not line up with germline, which may come from a read error. The V call is TRBV7-3, the J call TRBJ1-2; TRBD1 aligns across 8 bases. Germline CDR1 reads SGHTA; CDR2 reads FQGTGA. The CDR3 is 14 amino acids. The CDR3 reads CATSSEGQVFGYAF. In DNA form, the CDR3 reads TGTGCCACCAGCAGCGAGGGACAGGTGTTTGGCTACGCCTTC.

The chain links TRBV9 to TRBJ1-2, with 7 positions matching TRBD1. With V trimmed by 2 bases and J by 0 bases, 13 bases remained unmatched. Germline loops: CDR1 SGDLS, CDR2 YYNGEE. The CDR3 has 18 residues. The CDR3 reads CASSVSTGTAFTNYGYTF. The CDR3 DNA sequence: TGTGCCAGCAGCGTCTCGACCGGGACAGCCTTTACTAACTATGGCTACACCTTC. Supplemented by reference TRBV9 and TRBJ1-2, the full variable domain reads DSGVTQTPKHLITATGQRVTLRCSPRSGDLSVYWYQQSLDQGLQFLIQYYNGEERAKGNILERFSAQQFPDLHSELNLSSLELGDSALYFCASSVSTGTAFTNYGYTFGSGTRLTVV.